This T cell receptor (beta chain) derives from a study of tumor-infiltrating lymphocytes in primary liver carcinoma. Co-extraction yielded RNA and DNA from approximately 22-30 mg of unsorted bulk tissue. Five distinct regions per tumor were sampled. As concerns this clonotype: Its specificity is not known. At one of its ends the junction is not consistent with the germline gene, which may arise from a read error.

Regarding the study as a whole: Among top clones, only about 7.5-24% appeared in all five tumor regions. For tumor-adjacent and tumor-blood pairs, overlap was less than that seen for tumor region pairs.

Researchers generated TCR beta cDNA from approximately 450 ng of total RNA, relying on a constant-region primer. A slightly modified ARM-PCR protocol with three nested multiplex PCR rounds produced these TCR beta libraries. Use of TRBV1-TRBV30 forward primers with a C-beta reverse primer characterized the first two PCR rounds, which lasted about 9 cycles each. Using its own MiXCR run on the multiplex PCR reads, TCRdb lists one record per CDR3 protein. The sample contains about 74,000 distinct CDR3 sequences, 55% to 75% of which appear only once. The germline CDR1 and CDR2 sequences are SGHRS and YFSETQ. The CDR3 extends over 14 amino acids.

The sequenced material came from liver tumor tissue from sampling region 4. Indicated subset: tumor region T4, right-lateral pole. The V and J genes are TRBV5-1 and TRBJ2-7, with 13 nucleotides matching TRBD2. This receptor was taken from a middle-aged man with primary liver carcinoma and hepatitis B virus infection. The CDR3 region is CATSLTSGGYEQYF. The CDR3 DNA follows: TGTGCCACCAGCTTGACTAGCGGGGGGTACGAGCAGTACTTC.